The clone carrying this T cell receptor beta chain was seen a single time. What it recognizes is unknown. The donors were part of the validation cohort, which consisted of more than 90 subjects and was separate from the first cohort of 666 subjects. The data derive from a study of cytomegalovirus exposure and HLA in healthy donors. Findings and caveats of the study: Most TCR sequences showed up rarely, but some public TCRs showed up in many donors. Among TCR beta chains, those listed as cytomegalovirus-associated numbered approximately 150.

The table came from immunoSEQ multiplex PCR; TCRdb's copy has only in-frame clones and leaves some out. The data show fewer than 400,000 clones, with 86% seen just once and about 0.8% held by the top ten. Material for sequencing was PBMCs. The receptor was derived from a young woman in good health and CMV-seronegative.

This CDR3 is CASSRDMNTEAFF. The CDR3 DNA is TGTGCCAGCAGTAGGGACATGAACACTGAAGCTTTCTTT. The chain couples TRBV6-5 to TRBJ1-1, with a weak D call TRBD1 (6 bases). Between the trimmed V and J ends, which lost 5 bases and 0 bases, there was a span of 7 bases. Germline V gene lookup returns CDR1 MNHEY and CDR2 SVGAGI. The CDR3 consists of 13 residues.